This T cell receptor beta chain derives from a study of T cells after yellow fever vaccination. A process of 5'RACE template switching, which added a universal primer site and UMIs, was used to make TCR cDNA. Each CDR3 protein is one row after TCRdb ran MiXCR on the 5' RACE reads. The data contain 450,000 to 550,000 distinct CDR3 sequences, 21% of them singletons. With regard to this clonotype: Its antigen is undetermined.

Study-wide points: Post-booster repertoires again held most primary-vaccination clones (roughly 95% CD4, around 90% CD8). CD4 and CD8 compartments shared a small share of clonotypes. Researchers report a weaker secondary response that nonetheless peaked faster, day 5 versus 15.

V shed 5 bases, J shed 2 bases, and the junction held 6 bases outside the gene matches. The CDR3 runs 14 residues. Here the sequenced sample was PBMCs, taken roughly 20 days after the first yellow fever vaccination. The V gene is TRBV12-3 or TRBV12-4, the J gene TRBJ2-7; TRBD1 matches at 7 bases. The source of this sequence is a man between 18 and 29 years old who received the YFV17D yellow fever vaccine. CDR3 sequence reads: CASSEAGGTYEQYF. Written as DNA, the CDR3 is TGTGCCAGCAGTGAAGCAGGGGGAACCTACGAGCAGTACTTC.